A selection of T cell receptor beta chains follows, all from one sample in a study of cytomegalovirus exposure and HLA in healthy donors. Data came from immunoSEQ multiplex PCR; TCRdb stores just in-frame clones and leaves some out. The top ten clones hold 1% to 1.5% of a sample with 200,000 to 250,000 clones, 85% to 90% of them seen once. Sample: PBMCs. These receptors were collected from a human donor in good health. Each CDR3 is given with its conserved first and last residue. D genes are given only for firm matches. Not all rows give a size; the values are once, few, many and, for expanded clones, a class.

j_call: TRBJ2-7; d_call: TRBD1; v_call: TRBV12-5; clone_size: NA; cdr3_nt: TGTGCTAGTGGTTTGCTCCGGGACAGGGGCTACTACGAGCAGTACTTC; cdr3_aa: CASGLLRDRGYYEQYF
j_call: TRBJ2-5; d_call: NA; v_call: TRBV7-2; clone_size: once; cdr3_nt: TGTGCCAGCAGCTTAGTAGAGGAGACCCAGTACTTC; cdr3_aa: CASSLVEETQYF
j_call: TRBJ2-7; d_call: NA; v_call: TRBV13; clone_size: NA; cdr3_nt: TGTGCCAGCAGCTCAACCGGGACGGGGAGGAACGAGCAGTACTTC; cdr3_aa: CASSSTGTGRNEQYF
j_call: TRBJ2-3; d_call: TRBD2; v_call: TRBV7-9; clone_size: NA; cdr3_nt: TGTGCCAGCAGCTTGAGTGCGCGGGGGGGGACAGATACGCAGTATTTT; cdr3_aa: CASSLSARGGTDTQYF
j_call: TRBJ2-1; d_call: TRBD2; v_call: TRBV10-1; clone_size: NA; cdr3_nt: TGCGCCAGCAGTGGGAAGGGAGGTAGCGGGAGATTCGATGAGCAGTTCTTC; cdr3_aa: CASSGKGGSGRFDEQFF
j_call: TRBJ2-7; d_call: TRBD2; v_call: TRBV27; clone_size: NA; cdr3_nt: TGTGCCAGCAGTTTTGAGTCGGGGGGCGGGAGGGCCTACGAGCAGTACTTC; cdr3_aa: CASSFESGGGRAYEQYF
j_call: TRBJ2-7; d_call: TRBD1; v_call: TRBV6-1; clone_size: NA; cdr3_nt: TGTGCCAGCCACCCGGACAGGGGTATCTACGAGCAGTACTTC; cdr3_aa: CASHPDRGIYEQYF
j_call: TRBJ2-7; d_call: TRBD2; v_call: TRBV18; clone_size: NA; cdr3_nt: TGTGCCAGCTCGGCAGGGATGGCGGGAGTTATGGTGCAGTACTTC; cdr3_aa: CASSAGMAGVMVQYF
j_call: TRBJ2-7; d_call: NA; v_call: TRBV28; clone_size: NA; cdr3_nt: TGTGCCAGCAGTGAGCGGGCCACGGGGGAGCAGTACTTC; cdr3_aa: CASSERATGEQYF
j_call: TRBJ2-7; d_call: TRBD2; v_call: TRBV19; clone_size: NA; cdr3_nt: TGTGCCACCCAGGGGCCGGGGGGGTACGAGCAGTACTTC; cdr3_aa: CATQGPGGYEQYF
j_call: TRBJ2-1; d_call: TRBD2; v_call: TRBV7-7; clone_size: NA; cdr3_nt: TGTGCTAGCAGCCCCCAGCGGGAGGGGTACAATGAGCAGTTCTTC; cdr3_aa: CASSPQREGYNEQFF
j_call: TRBJ1-2; d_call: NA; v_call: TRBV5-6; clone_size: few; cdr3_nt: TGTGCCAGCAGCAAAGACAGAGACTATGGCTACACCTTC; cdr3_aa: CASSKDRDYGYTF
j_call: TRBJ2-1; d_call: NA; v_call: TRBV6-5; clone_size: NA; cdr3_nt: TGTGCCAGCAGCGTCCTTACTAGTACCCATGAGCAGTTCTTC; cdr3_aa: CASSVLTSTHEQFF
j_call: TRBJ2-1; d_call: TRBD2; v_call: TRBV10-3; clone_size: NA; cdr3_nt: TGTGCCATCAGTGGTAAACTAGCGGAGGGGAGCTCCTACAATGAGCAGTTCTTC; cdr3_aa: CAISGKLAEGSSYNEQFF
j_call: TRBJ2-3; d_call: NA; v_call: TRBV27; clone_size: NA; cdr3_nt: TGTGCCAGCAGCATAGCGGATACGCAGTATTTT; cdr3_aa: CASSIADTQYF
j_call: TRBJ2-5; d_call: TRBD2; v_call: TRBV18; clone_size: NA; cdr3_nt: TGTGCCAGCTCATCCGCCGGGACTAGTCAAGAGACCCAGTACTTC; cdr3_aa: CASSSAGTSQETQYF
j_call: TRBJ2-3; d_call: TRBD2; v_call: TRBV19; clone_size: NA; cdr3_nt: TGTGCCAGTAGCCCATATGGACTAGCGGGAGACACAGATACGCAGTATTTT; cdr3_aa: CASSPYGLAGDTDTQYF
j_call: TRBJ2-1; d_call: NA; v_call: TRBV5-6; clone_size: NA; cdr3_nt: TGTGCCAGCAGCTTGTCCAACAATGAGCAGTTCTTC; cdr3_aa: CASSLSNNEQFF
j_call: TRBJ1-1; d_call: NA; v_call: TRBV25-1; clone_size: NA; cdr3_nt: TGTGCAACAGGCTTGGGCACTGAAGCTTTCTTT; cdr3_aa: CATGLGTEAFF
j_call: TRBJ2-1; d_call: NA; v_call: TRBV7-9; clone_size: NA; cdr3_nt: TGTGCCAGCAGCTTACTAGAGGATGAGCAGTTCTTC; cdr3_aa: CASSLLEDEQFF
j_call: TRBJ2-6; d_call: NA; v_call: TRBV19; clone_size: NA; cdr3_nt: TGTGCCAGTAAGAGCGGAGGCTCTGGGGCCAACGTCCTGACTTTC; cdr3_aa: CASKSGGSGANVLTF
j_call: TRBJ2-7; d_call: TRBD1; v_call: TRBV30; clone_size: NA; cdr3_nt: TGTGCCTGGGACAGGGGAGAGAACGAGCAGTACTTC; cdr3_aa: CAWDRGENEQYF
j_call: TRBJ2-3; d_call: TRBD2; v_call: TRBV27; clone_size: NA; cdr3_nt: TGTGCCAGCAGCCCGACTAGCGGGAGGACGGATACGCAGTATTTT; cdr3_aa: CASSPTSGRTDTQYF
j_call: TRBJ2-5; d_call: TRBD2; v_call: TRBV6-5; clone_size: NA; cdr3_nt: TGTGCCAGCAGCGTCCTAGCGGGAGCGGGGGAGCAGTACTTC; cdr3_aa: CASSVLAGAGEQYF
j_call: TRBJ2-7; d_call: TRBD2; v_call: TRBV28; clone_size: NA; cdr3_nt: TGTGCCAGCAGTCCGGTGGAGTCAGGCGGGAGGGGGTACTTC; cdr3_aa: CASSPVESGGRGYF
j_call: TRBJ2-7; d_call: TRBD2; v_call: TRBV5-1; clone_size: NA; cdr3_nt: TGCGCCAGCAGCTTTACCGGGACTAGCGGGAGGCCGAGCTCCTACGAGCAGTACTTC; cdr3_aa: CASSFTGTSGRPSSYEQYF
j_call: TRBJ2-1; d_call: NA; v_call: TRBV20-1; clone_size: NA; cdr3_nt: TGCAGTGCTAGAGGTGAGGGTGAGCAGTTCTTC; cdr3_aa: CSARGEGEQFF
j_call: TRBJ2-3; d_call: TRBD2; v_call: TRBV2; clone_size: NA; cdr3_nt: TGTGCCAGCAGTGTGGCGGGAGCCATCTTCACAGATACGCAGTATTTT; cdr3_aa: CASSVAGAIFTDTQYF
j_call: TRBJ1-5; d_call: TRBD1; v_call: TRBV6-1; clone_size: NA; cdr3_nt: TGTGCCAGCAGTGACGAGACAGGGGGCCAGCCCCAGCATTTT; cdr3_aa: CASSDETGGQPQHF
j_call: TRBJ2-1; d_call: NA; v_call: TRBV29-1; clone_size: NA; cdr3_nt: TGCAGCGCTATCGGGGAAGTAGTCTACAATGAGCGGTTCTTC; cdr3_aa: CSAIGEVVYNERFF
j_call: TRBJ1-2; d_call: NA; v_call: TRBV29-1; clone_size: NA; cdr3_nt: TGCAGCGTTGTCCGGGACACGGTTCAAGGCTACACCTTC; cdr3_aa: CSVVRDTVQGYTF
j_call: TRBJ1-2; d_call: NA; v_call: TRBV11-2; clone_size: NA; cdr3_nt: TGTGCCAGCAGCTTAGATCGGGCGGGGCAAGGCTACACCTTC; cdr3_aa: CASSLDRAGQGYTF
j_call: TRBJ1-5; d_call: TRBD1; v_call: TRBV19; clone_size: few; cdr3_nt: TGTGCCAGTATACCGACAGGGATAATGCCTAGCAATCAGCCCCAGCATTTT; cdr3_aa: CASIPTGIMPSNQPQHF
j_call: TRBJ2-3; d_call: TRBD2; v_call: TRBV5-1; clone_size: NA; cdr3_nt: TGCGCCAGCAGCTTAATGGGACTAGCTGCAGATACGCAGTATTTT; cdr3_aa: CASSLMGLAADTQYF
j_call: TRBJ2-5; d_call: NA; v_call: TRBV27; clone_size: NA; cdr3_nt: TGTGCCAGCAGTCCTACCCCGTCGAGGGCCTGGGAGACCCAGTACTTC; cdr3_aa: CASSPTPSRAWETQYF
j_call: TRBJ1-3; d_call: TRBD1; v_call: TRBV5-1; clone_size: NA; cdr3_nt: TGCGCCAGCGGACAGGACGTAGGTGGAAACACCATATATTTT; cdr3_aa: CASGQDVGGNTIYF
j_call: TRBJ1-1; d_call: NA; v_call: TRBV6-6; clone_size: NA; cdr3_nt: TGTGCCAGCAGTCAAGGTCAGGTACCTGAAGCTTTCTTT; cdr3_aa: CASSQGQVPEAFF
j_call: TRBJ2-7; d_call: TRBD1; v_call: TRBV15; clone_size: NA; cdr3_nt: TGTGCCACCAGCAGAGGCTTAGGGACAGGGATCCCCTACGAGCAGTACTTC; cdr3_aa: CATSRGLGTGIPYEQYF
j_call: TRBJ2-7; d_call: TRBD1; v_call: TRBV11-1; clone_size: NA; cdr3_nt: TGTGCCAGCAGCTTGGTTACAGGGGAAGCCTACGAGCAGTACTTC; cdr3_aa: CASSLVTGEAYEQYF
j_call: TRBJ2-1; d_call: TRBD2; v_call: TRBV7-2; clone_size: NA; cdr3_nt: TGTGCCAGCAGCACTAGCGGGAGCTTAGGGGATGAGCAGTTCTTC; cdr3_aa: CASSTSGSLGDEQFF
j_call: TRBJ2-7; d_call: NA; v_call: TRBV19; clone_size: NA; cdr3_nt: TGTGCCAGTAGTTGGTTAGGGGACTACGAGCAGTACTTC; cdr3_aa: CASSWLGDYEQYF
j_call: TRBJ1-3; d_call: TRBD1; v_call: TRBV2; clone_size: NA; cdr3_nt: TGTGCCACCTCCCGCTCCGGGACAGGGGCAAAAGGAAACACCATATATTTT; cdr3_aa: CATSRSGTGAKGNTIYF
j_call: TRBJ1-5; d_call: NA; v_call: TRBV30; clone_size: NA; cdr3_nt: TGTGCCTGGGCGGACTTTAGCAATCAGCCCCAGCATTTT; cdr3_aa: CAWADFSNQPQHF
j_call: TRBJ2-7; d_call: NA; v_call: TRBV4-3; clone_size: NA; cdr3_nt: TGCGCCAGCAGCCAAGATCTCCGTAGCGGTGCCTCCTACGAGCAGTACTTC; cdr3_aa: CASSQDLRSGASYEQYF
j_call: TRBJ1-6; d_call: NA; v_call: TRBV4-1; clone_size: NA; cdr3_nt: TGCGCCAGCAGCCAATTTCGGACAGTAGCTAATTCACCCCTCCACTTT; cdr3_aa: CASSQFRTVANSPLHF
j_call: TRBJ2-5; d_call: TRBD2; v_call: TRBV28; clone_size: few; cdr3_nt: TGTGCCGCCGGGAGGGAGACCCAGTACTTC; cdr3_aa: CAAGRETQYF
j_call: TRBJ2-7; d_call: TRBD2; v_call: TRBV5-1; clone_size: NA; cdr3_nt: TGCGCCAGCAGCTTAGTACTAGCGGACCATACCTACGAGCAGTACTTC; cdr3_aa: CASSLVLADHTYEQYF
j_call: TRBJ1-4; d_call: NA; v_call: TRBV28; clone_size: NA; cdr3_nt: TGTGCCAGCAGTTTAGGGAGCGCTAATGAAAAACTGTTTTTT; cdr3_aa: CASSLGSANEKLFF
j_call: TRBJ2-7; d_call: TRBD2; v_call: TRBV5-1; clone_size: NA; cdr3_nt: TGCGCCAGCAGCCCCCGCGGCATCTGGGACTACCTCCCCAGCTCCTACGAGCAGTACTTC; cdr3_aa: CASSPRGIWDYLPSSYEQYF
j_call: TRBJ2-6; d_call: NA; v_call: TRBV5-1; clone_size: NA; cdr3_nt: TGCGCCAGCAGCTTTTCAACAGCTGTCAACTCTGGGGCCAACGTCCTGACTTTC; cdr3_aa: CASSFSTAVNSGANVLTF
j_call: TRBJ2-3; d_call: TRBD1; v_call: TRBV5-1; clone_size: NA; cdr3_nt: TGCGCCAGCAGCACTGGCGTACAGGGGGGATTCACAGATACGCAGTATTTT; cdr3_aa: CASSTGVQGGFTDTQYF
j_call: TRBJ2-3; d_call: NA; v_call: TRBV9; clone_size: NA; cdr3_nt: TGTGCCAGCAGCCCCCGTCAGGCACGCCCAGATACGCAGTATTTT; cdr3_aa: CASSPRQARPDTQYF
j_call: TRBJ2-2; d_call: NA; v_call: TRBV6-1; clone_size: NA; cdr3_nt: TGTGCCAGCAGCCTCAGGGGAACCGGGGAGCTGTTTTTT; cdr3_aa: CASSLRGTGELFF
j_call: TRBJ1-5; d_call: TRBD1; v_call: TRBV15; clone_size: NA; cdr3_nt: TGTGCCACCAGAAGAGACAGGGACAATCAGCCCCAGCATTTT; cdr3_aa: CATRRDRDNQPQHF
j_call: TRBJ2-7; d_call: NA; v_call: TRBV6-5; clone_size: NA; cdr3_nt: TGTGCCAGCAGTTACTCTCTGGGACAAATACCCTACGAGCAGTACTTC; cdr3_aa: CASSYSLGQIPYEQYF